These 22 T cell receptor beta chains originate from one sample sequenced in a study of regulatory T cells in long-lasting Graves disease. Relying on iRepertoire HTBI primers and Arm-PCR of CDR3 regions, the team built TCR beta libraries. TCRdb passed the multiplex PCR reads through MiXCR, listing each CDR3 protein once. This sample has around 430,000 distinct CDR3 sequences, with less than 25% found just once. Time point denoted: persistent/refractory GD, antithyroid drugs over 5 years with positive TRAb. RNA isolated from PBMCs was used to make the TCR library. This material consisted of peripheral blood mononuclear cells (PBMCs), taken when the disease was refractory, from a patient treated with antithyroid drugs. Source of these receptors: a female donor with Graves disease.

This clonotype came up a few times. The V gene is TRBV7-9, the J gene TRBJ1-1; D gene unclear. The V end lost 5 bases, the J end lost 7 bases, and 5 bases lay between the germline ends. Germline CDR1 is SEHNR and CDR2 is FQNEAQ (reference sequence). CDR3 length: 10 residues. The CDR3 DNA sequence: TGTGCCAGCAGCCCAAATGAAGCTTTCTTT. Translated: CASSPNEAFF.

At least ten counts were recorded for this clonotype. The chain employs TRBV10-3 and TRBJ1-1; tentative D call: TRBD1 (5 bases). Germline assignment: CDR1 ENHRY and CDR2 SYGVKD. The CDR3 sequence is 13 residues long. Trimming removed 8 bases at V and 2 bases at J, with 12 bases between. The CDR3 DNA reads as TGTGCCATCTTGGGGCGAGCAAACACTGAAGCTTTCTTT. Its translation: CAILGRANTEAFF.

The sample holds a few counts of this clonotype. This chain's CDR3 is CASSPGTRGTYEQYF. The CDR3 DNA follows: TGTGCCAGCAGCCCGGGGACTAGAGGTACCTACGAGCAGTACTTC. The chain couples TRBV14 to TRBJ2-7, with 8 bases matching TRBD2. V lost 4 bases, J lost 2 bases, and 7 bases stayed unmatched. This CDR3 contains 15 residues. Germline-derived CDR1 and CDR2 are SGHDN and FVKESK.

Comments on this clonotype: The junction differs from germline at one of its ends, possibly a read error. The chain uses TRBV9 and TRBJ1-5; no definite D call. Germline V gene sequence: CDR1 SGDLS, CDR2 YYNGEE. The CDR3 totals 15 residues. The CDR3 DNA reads TGTACCAGCAGCGTAGAAGGTCAGCCTTATCAGCCCCAGCATTTT. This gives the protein CTSSVEGQPYQPQHF. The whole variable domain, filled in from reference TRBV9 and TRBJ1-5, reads DSGVTQTPKHLITATGQRVTLRCSPRSGDLSVYWYQQSLDQGLQFLIQYYNGEERAKGNILERFSAQQFPDLHSELNLSSLELGDSALYFCTSSVEGQPYQPQHFGDGTRLSIL.

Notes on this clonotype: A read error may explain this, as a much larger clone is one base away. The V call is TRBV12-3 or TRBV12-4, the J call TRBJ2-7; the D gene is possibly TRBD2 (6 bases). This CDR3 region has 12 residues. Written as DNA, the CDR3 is TGTGCCAGCGGTTTAGCGGCGGGCGAGCAGTACTTC. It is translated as CASGLAAGEQYF.

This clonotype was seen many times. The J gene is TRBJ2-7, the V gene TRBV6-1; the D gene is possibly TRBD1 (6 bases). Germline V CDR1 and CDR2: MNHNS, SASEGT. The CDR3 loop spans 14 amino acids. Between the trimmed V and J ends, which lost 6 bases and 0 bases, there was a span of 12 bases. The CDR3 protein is CASRLRTDSYEQYF. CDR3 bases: TGTGCCAGCAGATTACGGACAGACTCCTACGAGCAGTACTTC.

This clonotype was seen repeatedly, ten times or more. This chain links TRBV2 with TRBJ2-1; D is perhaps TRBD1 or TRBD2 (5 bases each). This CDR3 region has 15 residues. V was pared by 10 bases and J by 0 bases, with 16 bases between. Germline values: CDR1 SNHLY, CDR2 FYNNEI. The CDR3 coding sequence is TGTGCCACCCACCCGGGGACCAGCTCCTACAATGAGCAGTTCTTC. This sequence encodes CATHPGTSSYNEQFF.

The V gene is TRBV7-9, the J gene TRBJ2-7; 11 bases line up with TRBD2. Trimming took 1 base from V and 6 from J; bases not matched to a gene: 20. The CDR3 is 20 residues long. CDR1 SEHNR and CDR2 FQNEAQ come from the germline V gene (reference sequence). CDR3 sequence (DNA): TGTGCCAGCAGCTTAGGGCAGGGGATTCTAACTAGCGGGAGTATGCCCGAGCAGTACTTC. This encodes CASSLGQGILTSGSMPEQYF.

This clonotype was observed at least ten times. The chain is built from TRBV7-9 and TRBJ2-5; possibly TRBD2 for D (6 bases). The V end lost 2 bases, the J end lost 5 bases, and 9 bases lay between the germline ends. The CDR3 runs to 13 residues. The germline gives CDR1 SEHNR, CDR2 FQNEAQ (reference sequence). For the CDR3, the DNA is TGTGCCAGCAGCTTAAGCGGGTCGGAGACCCAGTACTTC. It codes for CASSLSGSETQYF.

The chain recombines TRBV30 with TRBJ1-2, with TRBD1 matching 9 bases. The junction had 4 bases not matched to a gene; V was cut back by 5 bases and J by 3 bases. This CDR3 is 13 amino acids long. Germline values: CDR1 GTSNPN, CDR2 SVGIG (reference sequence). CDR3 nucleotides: TGTGCCTGGCCGCGACAGGGGGACTATGGCTACACCTTC. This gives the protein CAWPRQGDYGYTF. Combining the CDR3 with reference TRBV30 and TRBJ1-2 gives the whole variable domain SQTIHQWPATLVQPVGSPLSLECTVEGTSNPNLYWYRQAAGRGLQLLFYSVGIGQISSEVPQNLSASRPQDRQFILSSKKLLLSDSGFYLCAWPRQGDYGYTFGSGTRLTVV.

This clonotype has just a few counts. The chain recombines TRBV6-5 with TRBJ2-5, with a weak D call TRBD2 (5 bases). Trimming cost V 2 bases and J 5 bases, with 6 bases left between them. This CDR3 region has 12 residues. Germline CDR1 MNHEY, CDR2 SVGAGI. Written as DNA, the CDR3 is TGTGCCAGCAGTTACCGAGGGGAGACCCAGTACTTC. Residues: CASSYRGETQYF.

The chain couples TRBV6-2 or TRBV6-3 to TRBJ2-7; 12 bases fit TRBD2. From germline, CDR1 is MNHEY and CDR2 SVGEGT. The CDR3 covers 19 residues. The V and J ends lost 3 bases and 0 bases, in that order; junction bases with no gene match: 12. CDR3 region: CASSYDPSGRASSSYEQYF. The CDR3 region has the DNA TGTGCCAGCAGTTATGATCCTAGCGGGAGGGCCTCCAGCTCCTACGAGCAGTACTTC.

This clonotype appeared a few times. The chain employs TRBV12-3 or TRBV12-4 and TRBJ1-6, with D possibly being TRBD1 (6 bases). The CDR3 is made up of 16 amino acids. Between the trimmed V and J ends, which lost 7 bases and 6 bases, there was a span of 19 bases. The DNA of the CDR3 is TGTGCCAGCACCCCCCCTGGGGGGGCTGGTAATTCACCCCTCCACTTT. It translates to CASTPPGGAGNSPLHF.

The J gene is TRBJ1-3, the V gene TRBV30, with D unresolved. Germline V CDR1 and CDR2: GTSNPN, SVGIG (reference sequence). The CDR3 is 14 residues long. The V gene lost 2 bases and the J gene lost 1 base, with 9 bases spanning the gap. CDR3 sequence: CAWSLGVSGNTIYF. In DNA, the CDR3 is TGTGCCTGGAGTCTTGGTGTATCTGGAAACACCATATATTTT.

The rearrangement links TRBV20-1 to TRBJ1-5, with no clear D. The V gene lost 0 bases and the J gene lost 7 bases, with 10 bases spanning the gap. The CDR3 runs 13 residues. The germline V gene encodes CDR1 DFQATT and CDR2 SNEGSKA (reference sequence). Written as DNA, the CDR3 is TGCAGTGCTAGAGATAAAGAAGTCCAGCCCCAGCATTTT. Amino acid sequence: CSARDKEVQPQHF.

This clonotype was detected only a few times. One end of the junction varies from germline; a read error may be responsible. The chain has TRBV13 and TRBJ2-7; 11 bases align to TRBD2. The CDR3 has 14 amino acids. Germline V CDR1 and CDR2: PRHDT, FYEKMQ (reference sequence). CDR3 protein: CASSRGLAAYEQYF. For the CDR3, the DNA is TGCGCCAGCAGCCGGGGACTAGCGGCCTACGAGCAGTACTTC.

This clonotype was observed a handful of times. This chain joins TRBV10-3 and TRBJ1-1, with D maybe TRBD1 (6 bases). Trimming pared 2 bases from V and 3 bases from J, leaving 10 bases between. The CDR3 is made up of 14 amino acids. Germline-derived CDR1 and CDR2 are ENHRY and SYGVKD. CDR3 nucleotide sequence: TGTGCCATCAGTGAGGGGGGGGCTGACACTGAAGCTTTCTTT. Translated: CAISEGGADTEAFF.

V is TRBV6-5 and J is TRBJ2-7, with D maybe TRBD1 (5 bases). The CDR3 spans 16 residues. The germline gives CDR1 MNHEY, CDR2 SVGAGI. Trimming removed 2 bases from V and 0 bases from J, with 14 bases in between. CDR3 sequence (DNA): TGTGCCAGCAGTTACCCCTACAGGAAGAGCTCCTACGAGCAGTACTTC. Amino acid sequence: CASSYPYRKSSYEQYF.

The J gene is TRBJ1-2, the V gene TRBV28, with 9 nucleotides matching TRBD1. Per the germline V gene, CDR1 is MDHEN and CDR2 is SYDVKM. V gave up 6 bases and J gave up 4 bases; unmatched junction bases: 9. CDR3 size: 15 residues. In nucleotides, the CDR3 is TGTGCCAGCAGGGGGGGACAGGGCTATGGCTATGGCTACACCTTC. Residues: CASRGGQGYGYGYTF.

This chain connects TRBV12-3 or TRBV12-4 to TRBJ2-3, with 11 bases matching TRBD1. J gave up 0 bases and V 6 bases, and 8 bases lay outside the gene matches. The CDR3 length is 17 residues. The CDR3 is CASRPGTGGPSTDTQYF. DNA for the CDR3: TGTGCCAGCAGGCCCGGGACAGGGGGGCCTAGCACAGATACGCAGTATTTT.

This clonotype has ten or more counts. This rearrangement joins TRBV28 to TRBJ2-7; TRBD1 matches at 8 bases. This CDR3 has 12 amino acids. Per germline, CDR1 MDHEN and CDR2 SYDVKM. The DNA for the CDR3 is TGTGCTACCAGGGGGCGCGTCCACGAGCAGTACTTC. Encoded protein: CATRGRVHEQYF.

The CDR3 here is CASSTGDRGVTEAFF. The CDR3 DNA is TGTGCCAGTAGTACGGGCGACAGGGGTGTCACTGAAGCTTTCTTT. The rearrangement joins TRBV19 to TRBJ1-1, with 8 bases lining up with TRBD1. V dropped 4 bases and J dropped 4; count of bases not matched to a gene: 8. Germline V lookup: CDR1 LNHDA, CDR2 SQIVND (reference sequence). The CDR3 extends over 15 amino acids.